Included here is one TCR beta chain sequence, with context. The sample is drawn from a study of T-cell memory formation after mild COVID-19. V gave up 0 bases and J gave up 3 bases, with 15 bases separating them. CDR1 is MNHNS, CDR2 SASEGT, per germline. The CDR3 loop spans 16 amino acids. One entry per CDR3 protein results from TCRdb running MiXCR on the 5' RACE reads. The sample records hundreds of thousands of distinct CDR3 sequences, around a sixth being singletons. The chain is built from TRBV6-1 and TRBJ2-7; perhaps TRBD1 as D (7 bases). The sequenced sample consisted of PBMCs or a T cell subset sorted from them (not recorded which). This sequence originates from an adult woman who had mild COVID-19 (a few samples of this study predate the infection). Cell type and time point are not known. The CDR3: CASSEAWRGRFYEQYF. In DNA, the CDR3 is TGTGCCAGCAGTGAAGCGTGGAGGGGGCGTTTCTACGAGCAGTACTTC.